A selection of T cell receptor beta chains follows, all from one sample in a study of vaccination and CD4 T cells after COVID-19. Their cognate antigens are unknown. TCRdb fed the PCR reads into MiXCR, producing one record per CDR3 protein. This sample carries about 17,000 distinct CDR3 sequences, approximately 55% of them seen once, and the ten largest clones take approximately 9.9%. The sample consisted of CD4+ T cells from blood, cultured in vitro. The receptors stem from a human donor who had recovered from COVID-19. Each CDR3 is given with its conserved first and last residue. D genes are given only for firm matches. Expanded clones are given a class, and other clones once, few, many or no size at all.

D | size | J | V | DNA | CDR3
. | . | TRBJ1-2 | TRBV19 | TGTGCCACCCACAGAGCCCTCTATGGCTACACCTTC | CATHRALYGYTF
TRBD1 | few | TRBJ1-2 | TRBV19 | TGTGCCAGTAGTATTAGGGGGCTGAAGGGACAGGTCGATGGCTACACCTTC | CASSIRGLKGQVDGYTF
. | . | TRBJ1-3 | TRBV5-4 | TGTGCCAGCAGCTTGGAGGAACAGACCGCCATATATTTT | CASSLEEQTAIYF
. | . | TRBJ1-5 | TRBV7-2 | TGTGCCAGCAGCTTAATGCCAGGACACAATCAGCCCCAGCATTTT | CASSLMPGHNQPQHF
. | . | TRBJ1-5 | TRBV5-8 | TGTGCCAGCAGCTTGCACCAGCCCCAGCATTTT | CASSLHQPQHF
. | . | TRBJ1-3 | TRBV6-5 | TGTGCCAGCAGTTACTCGTCAGGTCTTGGAAACACCATATATTTT | CASSYSSGLGNTIYF
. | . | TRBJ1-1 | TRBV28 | TGTGCCAGCAGTTATCTTTGGGGCCAGGGCACTGAAGCTTTCTTT | CASSYLWGQGTEAFF
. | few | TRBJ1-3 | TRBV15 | TGTGCCACCAGCAGAGACGGGGGGGCCTCTGGAAACACCATATATTTT | CATSRDGGASGNTIYF
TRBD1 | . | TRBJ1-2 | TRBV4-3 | TGCGCCAGCAGCCAAGGACAGGGCTTCAACTATGGCTACACCTTC | CASSQGQGFNYGYTF
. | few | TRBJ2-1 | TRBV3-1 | TGTGCCAGCAGAGCCGGTGGGGGAGTCAATGAGCAGTTCTTC | CASRAGGGVNEQFF
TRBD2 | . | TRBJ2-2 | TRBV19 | TGTGCCAGTAGTATAAGGTTAAGGAGACTAGCGGGAGCCCACGGGGAGCTGTTTTTT | CASSIRLRRLAGAHGELFF
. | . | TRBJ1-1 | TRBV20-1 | TGCAGTGCTTTACATTCTACTGAAGCTTTCTTT | CSALHSTEAFF
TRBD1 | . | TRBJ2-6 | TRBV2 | TGTGCCAGCTGGGGACAGGGAAACTCTGGGGCCAACGTCCTGACTTTC | CASWGQGNSGANVLTF
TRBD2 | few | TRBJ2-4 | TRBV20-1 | TGCAGTGCTAGAGAGGGGACTAGCGGGACTTACATTCAGTACTTC | CSAREGTSGTYIQYF
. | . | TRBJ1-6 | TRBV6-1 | TGTGCCAGCAGTCGGCCGGGGGGCTCACCCCTCCACTTT | CASSRPGGSPLHF
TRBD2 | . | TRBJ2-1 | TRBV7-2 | TGTGCCAGCAGCTTAGCGCCTAGCGGGAACAATGAGCAGTTCTTC | CASSLAPSGNNEQFF
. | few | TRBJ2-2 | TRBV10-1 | TGCGCCAGCCAGGACTCTTACACCGGGGAGCTGTTTTTT | CASQDSYTGELFF
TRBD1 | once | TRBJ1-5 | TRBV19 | TGTGCCAGTAGTAACACAGGGGTTGAGCCCCAGCATTTT | CASSNTGVEPQHF
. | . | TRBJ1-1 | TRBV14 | TGTGCCAGCAGCCAACGGGGCTGGAACACTGAAGCTTTCTTT | CASSQRGWNTEAFF
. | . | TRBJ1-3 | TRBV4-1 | TGCGCCAGCAGCCAAGAAAAACCTCTGTCTGGAAACACCATATATTTT | CASSQEKPLSGNTIYF
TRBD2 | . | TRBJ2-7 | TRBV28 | TGTGCCAGCAGCCTAGCGGGAGGAACCTACGAGCAGTACTTC | CASSLAGGTYEQYF
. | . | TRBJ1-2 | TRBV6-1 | TGTGCCAGCAGGCCCTGGGGGGGTATTGGGAGCTATGGCTACACCTTC | CASRPWGGIGSYGYTF
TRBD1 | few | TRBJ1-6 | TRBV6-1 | TGTGCCAGCAGGGAGACAGGGTTCAATTCACCCCTCCACTTT | CASRETGFNSPLHF
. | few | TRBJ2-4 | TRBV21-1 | TGTGCCAGCAGCAATAAAATTTCCAAAAACATTCAGTACTTC | CASSNKISKNIQYF
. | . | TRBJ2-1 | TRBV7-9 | TGTGCCAGCAGCCCCTCCTGGAGGTTCTCCTACAATGAGCAGTTCTTC | CASSPSWRFSYNEQFF
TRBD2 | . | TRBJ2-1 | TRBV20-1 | TGCAGTGCTAGAGATCCCCGACTAGCGGGAAAACACAATGAGCAGTTCTTC | CSARDPRLAGKHNEQFF
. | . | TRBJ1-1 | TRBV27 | TGTGCCAGCAGTAGGAGGGAGGGAACTGAAGCTTTCTTT | CASSRREGTEAFF
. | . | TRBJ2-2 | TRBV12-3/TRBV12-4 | TGTGCCAGCAGCTACGGACGGCGGAACACCGGGGAGCTGTTTTTT | CASSYGRRNTGELFF
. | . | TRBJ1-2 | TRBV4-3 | TGCGCCAGCAGCCAAGATCGCCGTGGGACACGAAACTATGGCTACACCTTC | CASSQDRRGTRNYGYTF
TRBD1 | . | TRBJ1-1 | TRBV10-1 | TGCGCCAGCAGCGCGACGTTGACAGGGGGCTCTCCTGAAGCTTTCTTT | CASSATLTGGSPEAFF
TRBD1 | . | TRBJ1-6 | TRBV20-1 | TGCAGTGCTGAAACCGGGACAGGGGGCGTAGGTTCACCCCTCCACTTT | CSAETGTGGVGSPLHF
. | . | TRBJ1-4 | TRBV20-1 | TGCAGTCCTCAGGGATTTTTTAATGAAAAACTGTTTTTT | CSPQGFFNEKLFF
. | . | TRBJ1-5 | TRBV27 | TGTGCCAGCAGCCGTTTCAGGGAGGCGAGCAATCAGCCCCAGCATTTT | CASSRFREASNQPQHF
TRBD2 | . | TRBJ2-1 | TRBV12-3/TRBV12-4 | TGTGCCAGCAGTCTCGGGACTAGCGGGAGTTTTGATGAGCAGTTCTTC | CASSLGTSGSFDEQFF
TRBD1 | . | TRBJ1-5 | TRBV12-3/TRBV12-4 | TGTGCCAGCACTCGCAGGGGGATTGGCAATCAGCCCCAGCATTTT | CASTRRGIGNQPQHF
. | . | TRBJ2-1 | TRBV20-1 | TGCAGTGCTAGCAGCTCCGAGGACCCCTCCTACAATGAGCAGTTCTTC | CSASSSEDPSYNEQFF
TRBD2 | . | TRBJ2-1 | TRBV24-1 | TGTGCCACCAGTGATTCGGGACTAGCGGGAGACAATGAGCAGTTCTTC | CATSDSGLAGDNEQFF
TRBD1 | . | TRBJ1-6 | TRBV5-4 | TGTGCCAGCAGCTTGTCGGACAGGGGTAATTCACCCCTCCACTTT | CASSLSDRGNSPLHF
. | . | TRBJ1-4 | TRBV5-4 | TGTGCCAGCAGCTTGGCCGTGGGGGGTAATGAAAAACTGTTTTTT | CASSLAVGGNEKLFF
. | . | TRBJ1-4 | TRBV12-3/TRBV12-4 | TGTGCCAGCAGTTTAACAGGGATGGGTGAAAAACTGTTTTTT | CASSLTGMGEKLFF
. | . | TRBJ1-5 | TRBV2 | TGTGCCAGCAGTGACCGGGGCGGTCAGCCCCAGCATTTT | CASSDRGGQPQHF